These T cell receptor beta chains were read from a single sample in a study of cytomegalovirus exposure and HLA in healthy donors. Here immunoSEQ multiplex PCR was the method, and the copy in TCRdb shows in-frame clones only, minus some. The sample lists over 200,000 clones; more than 70% were seen once. Sequenced sample: PBMCs. These receptors were obtained from a human donor in good health. Both conserved end residues are part of each CDR3. Each record gives: J gene, D gene, V gene, clone size, CDR3 DNA, CDR3 protein. The D gene is left open where the match is weak. Clone sizes are given selectively: once, few, many, or a class where the clone is expanded.

J gene: TRBJ1-1; D gene: TRBD1; V gene: TRBV7-9; clone size: .; CDR3 DNA: TGTGCCAGCCCCGGGCTCAGGGGGCTGAGAACTGAAGCTTTCTTT; CDR3 protein: CASPGLRGLRTEAFF
J gene: TRBJ1-1; D gene: .; V gene: TRBV6-5; clone size: few; CDR3 DNA: TGTGCCAGCAGTCAAGGGACAGAAGCTTTCTTT; CDR3 protein: CASSQGTEAFF
J gene: TRBJ2-7; D gene: TRBD2; V gene: TRBV5-4; clone size: .; CDR3 DNA: TGTGCCAGCAGCCACGGGACTAGCGGGAGCTACGAGCAGTACTTC; CDR3 protein: CASSHGTSGSYEQYF
J gene: TRBJ2-1; D gene: .; V gene: TRBV7-8; clone size: .; CDR3 DNA: TGTGCCAGCAGTGTAGCGCCCCGCTCCTACAATGAGCAGTTCTTC; CDR3 protein: CASSVAPRSYNEQFF
J gene: TRBJ2-7; D gene: TRBD1; V gene: TRBV7-9; clone size: .; CDR3 DNA: TGTGCCAGCAGCAAATTACAGGGGCAAACCTACGAGCAGTACTTC; CDR3 protein: CASSKLQGQTYEQYF
J gene: TRBJ1-2; D gene: TRBD1; V gene: TRBV6-5; clone size: .; CDR3 DNA: TGTGCCAGCAGTTTCGGACAGGGGCGCGGCTACACCTTC; CDR3 protein: CASSFGQGRGYTF
J gene: TRBJ1-2; D gene: TRBD1; V gene: TRBV9; clone size: .; CDR3 DNA: TGTGCCAGCAGCGACAGCCGACAGGGACCAATTAACTATGGCTACACCTTC; CDR3 protein: CASSDSRQGPINYGYTF
J gene: TRBJ1-1; D gene: .; V gene: TRBV7-9; clone size: .; CDR3 DNA: TGTTCCAGCAGCTCCTTAAACACTGAAGCTTTCTTT; CDR3 protein: CSSSSLNTEAFF
J gene: TRBJ1-5; D gene: .; V gene: TRBV2; clone size: .; CDR3 DNA: TGTGCCAGCAGTAGCTCCGGGACAAGTCTTAGCAATCAGCCCCAGCATTTT; CDR3 protein: CASSSSGTSLSNQPQHF
J gene: TRBJ1-1; D gene: .; V gene: TRBV28; clone size: .; CDR3 DNA: TGTGCCAGCAGTTTATTACAGATGGACACTGAAGCTTTCTTT; CDR3 protein: CASSLLQMDTEAFF
J gene: TRBJ2-3; D gene: .; V gene: TRBV9; clone size: .; CDR3 DNA: TGTGCGGGCTCGGGGGGCGCAGGAGATACGCAGTATTTT; CDR3 protein: CAGSGGAGDTQYF
J gene: TRBJ2-3; D gene: TRBD2; V gene: TRBV5-8; clone size: .; CDR3 DNA: TGTGCCAGCAGCTTGGGACTAGCGGTGACAGATACGCAGTATTTT; CDR3 protein: CASSLGLAVTDTQYF
J gene: TRBJ2-1; D gene: TRBD2; V gene: TRBV7-7; clone size: few; CDR3 DNA: TGTGCTAGCAGCTCCGGGACTAGCGGGAACAATGAGCAGTTCTTC; CDR3 protein: CASSSGTSGNNEQFF
J gene: TRBJ1-1; D gene: .; V gene: TRBV11-1; clone size: once; CDR3 DNA: TGTGCCAGCAGCCCATATTTCAGGCCTGGGAACACTGAAGCTTTCTTT; CDR3 protein: CASSPYFRPGNTEAFF
J gene: TRBJ2-3; D gene: TRBD2; V gene: TRBV7-6; clone size: .; CDR3 DNA: TGTGCCAGCAGCCCTCATGGACTAGCCCCGAGGGGCGGCACAGATACGCAGTATTTT; CDR3 protein: CASSPHGLAPRGGTDTQYF
J gene: TRBJ1-4; D gene: TRBD1; V gene: TRBV28; clone size: .; CDR3 DNA: TGTGCCAGCAGGTCCGGGACAGGGCGTTTTGCTGGTGAAAAACTGTTTTTT; CDR3 protein: CASRSGTGRFAGEKLFF
J gene: TRBJ1-1; D gene: TRBD1; V gene: TRBV5-1; clone size: few; CDR3 DNA: TGCGCCAGCAGCCCGAGTGGACAGGGGATAGCTGAAGCTTTCTTT; CDR3 protein: CASSPSGQGIAEAFF
J gene: TRBJ2-3; D gene: .; V gene: TRBV7-2; clone size: few; CDR3 DNA: TGTGCCAGCAGCCAGTACTTAGTAGGCGGGATTCGGGGTACGCAGTATTTT; CDR3 protein: CASSQYLVGGIRGTQYF
J gene: TRBJ1-1; D gene: .; V gene: TRBV2; clone size: .; CDR3 DNA: TGTGCCAGCATGAGGGGAGGTTTCACTGAAGCTTTCTTT; CDR3 protein: CASMRGGFTEAFF
J gene: TRBJ2-1; D gene: TRBD2; V gene: TRBV7-2; clone size: .; CDR3 DNA: TGTGCCAGCAGCAGGCCCCCCACTAGCGGGATCTCCTACAATGAGCAGTTCTTC; CDR3 protein: CASSRPPTSGISYNEQFF
J gene: TRBJ2-7; D gene: TRBD1; V gene: TRBV30; clone size: .; CDR3 DNA: TGTGCCTGGGGACAGGGGGCTGTCTACGAGCAGTACTTC; CDR3 protein: CAWGQGAVYEQYF
J gene: TRBJ2-7; D gene: TRBD1; V gene: TRBV4-1; clone size: .; CDR3 DNA: TGCGCCAGCAGCCAAGTAAGGATTCGCCAGGGGGCGAGCGAGCAGTACTTC; CDR3 protein: CASSQVRIRQGASEQYF
J gene: TRBJ2-1; D gene: .; V gene: TRBV28; clone size: .; CDR3 DNA: TGTGCCAGCAGTTTATCCACCACTAGCTATGAGCAGTTCTTC; CDR3 protein: CASSLSTTSYEQFF
J gene: TRBJ2-7; D gene: TRBD2; V gene: TRBV28; clone size: .; CDR3 DNA: TGTGCCAGCAGTCCCCTAGCGGAGGCTTACGAGCAGTACTTC; CDR3 protein: CASSPLAEAYEQYF
J gene: TRBJ1-2; D gene: TRBD1; V gene: TRBV7-2; clone size: few; CDR3 DNA: TGTGCCAGCAGCTTGGGACAGGCCTACTATGGCTACACCTTC; CDR3 protein: CASSLGQAYYGYTF
J gene: TRBJ2-3; D gene: .; V gene: TRBV23-1; clone size: .; CDR3 DNA: TGCGCCAGCAGTCAAAAGGACAGACCCTGCACAGATACGCAGTATTTT; CDR3 protein: CASSQKDRPCTDTQYF
J gene: TRBJ1-2; D gene: .; V gene: TRBV6-5; clone size: few; CDR3 DNA: TGTGCCAGCAGTTACGGGAGGGGATCGCCTATCGGCTACACCTTC; CDR3 protein: CASSYGRGSPIGYTF
J gene: TRBJ2-2; D gene: .; V gene: TRBV29-1; clone size: .; CDR3 DNA: TGCAGCGTTGAGATGAGGCTAGCGCGGCCCGGGGAGCTGTTTTTT; CDR3 protein: CSVEMRLARPGELFF
J gene: TRBJ2-1; D gene: TRBD2; V gene: TRBV9; clone size: .; CDR3 DNA: TGTGCCAGCAGCGCCGGGACTAGCGGGGCCGATGAGCAGTTCTTC; CDR3 protein: CASSAGTSGADEQFF
J gene: TRBJ1-3; D gene: .; V gene: TRBV4-3; clone size: .; CDR3 DNA: TGCGCCAGCAGCCCAAGCGGGTGGGCGGGAAACACCATATATTTT; CDR3 protein: CASSPSGWAGNTIYF
J gene: TRBJ1-6; D gene: TRBD1; V gene: TRBV2; clone size: .; CDR3 DNA: TGTGCCAGTGGGACAGGCAATTCACCCCTCCACTTT; CDR3 protein: CASGTGNSPLHF
J gene: TRBJ2-1; D gene: .; V gene: TRBV5-1; clone size: .; CDR3 DNA: TGCGCCAGCAGCCCGCCTAGCGCTAGCTCCTACAATGAGCAGTTCTTC; CDR3 protein: CASSPPSASSYNEQFF
J gene: TRBJ2-2; D gene: .; V gene: TRBV7-9; clone size: .; CDR3 DNA: TGTGCCAGCAGCTTAACTTGGGGCCAGCCCGGGGAGCTGTTTTTT; CDR3 protein: CASSLTWGQPGELFF
J gene: TRBJ1-5; D gene: .; V gene: TRBV2; clone size: .; CDR3 DNA: TGTGCCGGAAACAGAGATAGCAATCAGCCCCAGCATTTT; CDR3 protein: CAGNRDSNQPQHF
J gene: TRBJ2-1; D gene: .; V gene: TRBV18; clone size: .; CDR3 DNA: TGTGCCAGCTCACCACCGGTTGGAGTGGATGAGCAGTTCTTC; CDR3 protein: CASSPPVGVDEQFF
J gene: TRBJ2-3; D gene: TRBD2; V gene: TRBV19; clone size: .; CDR3 DNA: TGTGCCAGTAGTATGGCTAGCGGGAACACAGATACGCAGTATTTT; CDR3 protein: CASSMASGNTDTQYF
J gene: TRBJ1-2; D gene: TRBD1; V gene: TRBV4-2; clone size: .; CDR3 DNA: TGTGCCAGCAGCCAAAAGATGGGTAGGGGGCGGGGTTATGGCTACACCTTC; CDR3 protein: CASSQKMGRGRGYGYTF
J gene: TRBJ1-2; D gene: TRBD1; V gene: TRBV6-5; clone size: few; CDR3 DNA: TGTGCCAGCAGCCGGGACAGAGATACAAACTATGGCTACACCTTC; CDR3 protein: CASSRDRDTNYGYTF
J gene: TRBJ2-7; D gene: TRBD2; V gene: TRBV6-6; clone size: .; CDR3 DNA: TGTGCCAGCAGGCTAGCGGGAGTTTTCCACGAGCAGTACTTC; CDR3 protein: CASRLAGVFHEQYF
J gene: TRBJ1-2; D gene: TRBD1; V gene: TRBV27; clone size: .; CDR3 DNA: TGTGCCAGCAGGAACTCAGGGGGGAGGAACTATGGCTACACCTTC; CDR3 protein: CASRNSGGRNYGYTF
J gene: TRBJ1-1; D gene: .; V gene: TRBV15; clone size: .; CDR3 DNA: TGTGCCACCAGCAGAGATATGACATTCGAAGCTTTCTTT; CDR3 protein: CATSRDMTFEAFF
J gene: TRBJ1-2; D gene: .; V gene: TRBV5-4; clone size: .; CDR3 DNA: TGTGCCAGCAGCCAAATCCCGGGGTCCCCTTATGGCTACACCTTC; CDR3 protein: CASSQIPGSPYGYTF
J gene: TRBJ1-1; D gene: TRBD1; V gene: TRBV4-1; clone size: few; CDR3 DNA: TGCGCCAGCAGCCAAAGGGACAGGAGCTTGGGATGGACTGAAGCTTTCTTT; CDR3 protein: CASSQRDRSLGWTEAFF
J gene: TRBJ2-7; D gene: .; V gene: TRBV4-2; clone size: .; CDR3 DNA: TGTGCCAGCAGCCAAGAGGGAGGCGAAGAGCAGTACTTC; CDR3 protein: CASSQEGGEEQYF
J gene: TRBJ1-2; D gene: TRBD1; V gene: TRBV7-9; clone size: .; CDR3 DNA: TGTGCCAGCAGCTCTCCGGACAGGGGAGATGGCTACACCTTC; CDR3 protein: CASSSPDRGDGYTF
J gene: TRBJ2-5; D gene: TRBD1; V gene: TRBV7-8; clone size: .; CDR3 DNA: TGTGCCAGCAGCCCACGGGACAGGGGAGAGACCCAGTACTTC; CDR3 protein: CASSPRDRGETQYF
J gene: TRBJ2-7; D gene: TRBD1; V gene: TRBV13; clone size: .; CDR3 DNA: TGTGCCAGCAGCTTAGGAGGGACAGGCTCCTACGAGCAGTACTTC; CDR3 protein: CASSLGGTGSYEQYF
J gene: TRBJ2-1; D gene: .; V gene: TRBV19; clone size: .; CDR3 DNA: TGTGCCAGTAGTATAGGGGGTAGCGGATTGTACAATGAGCAGTTCTTC; CDR3 protein: CASSIGGSGLYNEQFF
J gene: TRBJ2-1; D gene: TRBD1; V gene: TRBV7-6; clone size: .; CDR3 DNA: TGTGCCAGCAGCCGACGTTCGGGGACAGACTACAATGAGCAGTTCTTC; CDR3 protein: CASSRRSGTDYNEQFF
J gene: TRBJ2-3; D gene: .; V gene: TRBV13; clone size: .; CDR3 DNA: TGTGCCAGCAGCGGTAGCGGTACGCAGTATTTT; CDR3 protein: CASSGSGTQYF
J gene: TRBJ1-2; D gene: .; V gene: TRBV20-1; clone size: .; CDR3 DNA: TGCAGTGCTGGATCAGGGAATGGCTACACCTTC; CDR3 protein: CSAGSGNGYTF
J gene: TRBJ2-7; D gene: TRBD2; V gene: TRBV5-1; clone size: .; CDR3 DNA: TGCGCCAGCAGCTCGGGACTAGCGGGTGACGAGCAGTACTTC; CDR3 protein: CASSSGLAGDEQYF